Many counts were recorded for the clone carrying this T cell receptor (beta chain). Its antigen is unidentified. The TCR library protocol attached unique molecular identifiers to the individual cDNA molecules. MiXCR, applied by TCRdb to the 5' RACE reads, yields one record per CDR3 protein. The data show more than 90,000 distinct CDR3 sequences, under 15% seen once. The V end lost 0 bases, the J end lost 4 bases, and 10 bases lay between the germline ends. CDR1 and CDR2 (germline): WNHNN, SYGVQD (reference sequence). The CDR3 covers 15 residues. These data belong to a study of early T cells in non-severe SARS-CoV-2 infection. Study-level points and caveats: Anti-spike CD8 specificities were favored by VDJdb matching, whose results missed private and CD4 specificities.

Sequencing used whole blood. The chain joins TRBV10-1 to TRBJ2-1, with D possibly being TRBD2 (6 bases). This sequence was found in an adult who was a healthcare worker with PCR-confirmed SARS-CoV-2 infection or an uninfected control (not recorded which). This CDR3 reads CASSESAGSYNEQFF. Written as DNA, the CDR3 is TGCGCCAGCAGTGAGTCGGCGGGATCGTACAATGAGCAGTTCTTC.